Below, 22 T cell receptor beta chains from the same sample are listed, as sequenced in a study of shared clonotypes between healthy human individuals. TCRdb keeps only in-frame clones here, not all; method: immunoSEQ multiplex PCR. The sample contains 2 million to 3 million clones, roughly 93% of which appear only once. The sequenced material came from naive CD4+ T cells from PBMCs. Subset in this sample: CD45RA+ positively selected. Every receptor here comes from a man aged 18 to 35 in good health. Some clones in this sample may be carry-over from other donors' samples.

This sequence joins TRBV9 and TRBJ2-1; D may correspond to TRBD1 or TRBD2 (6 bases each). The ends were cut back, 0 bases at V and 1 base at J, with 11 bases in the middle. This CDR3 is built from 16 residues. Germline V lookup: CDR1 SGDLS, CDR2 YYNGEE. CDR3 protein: CASSVEPGASYNEQFF. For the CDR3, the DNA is TGTGCCAGCAGCGTAGAACCGGGGGCTTCCTACAATGAGCAGTTCTTC. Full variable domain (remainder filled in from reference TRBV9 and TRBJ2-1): DSGVTQTPKHLITATGQRVTLRCSPRSGDLSVYWYQQSLDQGLQFLIQYYNGEERAKGNILERFSAQQFPDLHSELNLSSLELGDSALYFCASSVEPGASYNEQFFGPGTRLTVL.

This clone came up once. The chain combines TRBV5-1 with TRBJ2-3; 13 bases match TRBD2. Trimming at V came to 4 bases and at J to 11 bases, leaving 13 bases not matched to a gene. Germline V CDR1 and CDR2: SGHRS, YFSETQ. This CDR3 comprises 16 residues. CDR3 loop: CASSTGTSGNRGEQYF. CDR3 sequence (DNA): TGCGCCAGCAGCACCGGGACTAGCGGGAACCGGGGGGAGCAGTATTTT.

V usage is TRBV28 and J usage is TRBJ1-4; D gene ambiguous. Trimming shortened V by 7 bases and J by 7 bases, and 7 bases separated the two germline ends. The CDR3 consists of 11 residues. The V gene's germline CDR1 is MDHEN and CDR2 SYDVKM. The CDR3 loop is CASTLREKLFF. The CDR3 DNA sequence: TGTGCCAGCACCCTCCGTGAAAAACTGTTTTTT.

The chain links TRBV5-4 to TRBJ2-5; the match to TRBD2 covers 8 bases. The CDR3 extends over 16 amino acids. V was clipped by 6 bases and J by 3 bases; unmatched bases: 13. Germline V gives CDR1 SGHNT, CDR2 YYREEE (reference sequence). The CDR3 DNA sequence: TGTGCCAGCACCCTATGGTGGGGTAGCGGGGAAGAGACCCAGTACTTC. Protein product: CASTLWWGSGEETQYF.

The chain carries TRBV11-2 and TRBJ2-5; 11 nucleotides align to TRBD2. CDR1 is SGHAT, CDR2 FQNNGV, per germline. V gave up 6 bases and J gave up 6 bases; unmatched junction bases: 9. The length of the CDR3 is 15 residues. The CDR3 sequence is CASSSGLAGPKTQYF. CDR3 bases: TGTGCCAGCAGTTCCGGACTAGCGGGTCCCAAGACCCAGTACTTC.

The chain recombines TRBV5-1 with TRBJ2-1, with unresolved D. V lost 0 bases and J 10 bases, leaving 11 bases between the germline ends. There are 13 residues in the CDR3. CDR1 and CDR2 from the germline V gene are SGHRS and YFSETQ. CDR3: CASSLDYQEEQFF. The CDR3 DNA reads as TGCGCCAGCAGCTTGGACTATCAAGAAGAGCAGTTCTTC. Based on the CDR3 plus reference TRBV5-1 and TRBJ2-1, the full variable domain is KAGVTQTPRYLIKTRGQQVTLSCSPISGHRSVSWYQQTPGQGLQFLFEYFSETQRNKGNFPGRFSGRQFSNSRSEMNVSTLELGDSALYLCASSLDYQEEQFFGPGTRLTVL.

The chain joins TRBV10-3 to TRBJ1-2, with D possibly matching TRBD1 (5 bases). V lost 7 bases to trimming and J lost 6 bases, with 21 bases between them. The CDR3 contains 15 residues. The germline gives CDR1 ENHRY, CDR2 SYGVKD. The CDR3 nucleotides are TGTGCCATCACGGGCATAGTAACAGGTACCGATGGCTACACCTTC. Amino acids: CAITGIVTGTDGYTF.

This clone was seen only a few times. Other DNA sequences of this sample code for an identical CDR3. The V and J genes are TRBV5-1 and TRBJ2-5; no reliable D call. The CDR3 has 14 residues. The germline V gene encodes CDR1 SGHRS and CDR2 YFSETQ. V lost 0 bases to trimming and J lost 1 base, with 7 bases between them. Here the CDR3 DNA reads TGCGCCAGCAGCTTGGCACAGATCCAAGAGACCCAGTACTTC. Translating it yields CASSLAQIQETQYF.

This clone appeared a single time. The CDR3 nucleotides are TGTGCCAGCAGGGCCGAGTTAGCCAAAAACATTCAGTACTTC. Its translation: CASRAELAKNIQYF. The rearrangement links TRBV6-5 to TRBJ2-4; D is ambiguous. The CDR3 covers 14 residues. Trimming removed 6 bases at V and 0 bases at J, with 9 bases between. In germline, CDR1 is MNHEY, CDR2 SVGAGI.

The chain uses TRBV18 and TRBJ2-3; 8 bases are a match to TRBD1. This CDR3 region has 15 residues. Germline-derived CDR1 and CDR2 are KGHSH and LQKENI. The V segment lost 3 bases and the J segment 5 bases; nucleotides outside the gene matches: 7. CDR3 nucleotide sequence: TGTGCCAGCTCACCCCTGGGACAGGCCGAAGATACGCAGTATTTT. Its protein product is CASSPLGQAEDTQYF.

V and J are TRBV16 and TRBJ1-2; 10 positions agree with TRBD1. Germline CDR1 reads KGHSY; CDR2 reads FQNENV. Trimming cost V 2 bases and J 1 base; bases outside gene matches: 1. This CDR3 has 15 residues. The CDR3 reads CASSQDRGLNYGYTF. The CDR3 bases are TGTGCCAGCAGCCAAGACAGGGGGCTTAACTATGGCTACACCTTC. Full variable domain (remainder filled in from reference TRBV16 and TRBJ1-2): GEEVAQTPKHLVRGEGQKAKLYCAPIKGHSYVFWYQQVLKNEFKFLISFQNENVFDETGMPKERFSAKCLPNSPCSLEIQATKLEDSAVYFCASSQDRGLNYGYTFGSGTRLTVV.

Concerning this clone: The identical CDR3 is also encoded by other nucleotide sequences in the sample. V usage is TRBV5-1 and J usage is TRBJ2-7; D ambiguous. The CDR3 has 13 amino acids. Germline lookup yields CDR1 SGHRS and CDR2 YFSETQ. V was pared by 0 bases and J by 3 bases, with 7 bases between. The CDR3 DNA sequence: TGCGCCAGCAGCTTGGGACTGGTCTACGAGCAGTACTTC. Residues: CASSLGLVYEQYF. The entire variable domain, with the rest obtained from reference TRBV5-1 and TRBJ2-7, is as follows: KAGVTQTPRYLIKTRGQQVTLSCSPISGHRSVSWYQQTPGQGLQFLFEYFSETQRNKGNFPGRFSGRQFSNSRSEMNVSTLELGDSALYLCASSLGLVYEQYFGPGTRLTVT.

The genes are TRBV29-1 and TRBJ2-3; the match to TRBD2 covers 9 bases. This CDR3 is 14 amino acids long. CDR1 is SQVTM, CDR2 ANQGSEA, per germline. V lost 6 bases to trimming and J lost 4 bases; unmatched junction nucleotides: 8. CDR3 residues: CSVGSGSLADTQYF. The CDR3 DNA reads TGCAGCGTGGGTAGCGGGAGTTTAGCAGATACGCAGTATTTT.

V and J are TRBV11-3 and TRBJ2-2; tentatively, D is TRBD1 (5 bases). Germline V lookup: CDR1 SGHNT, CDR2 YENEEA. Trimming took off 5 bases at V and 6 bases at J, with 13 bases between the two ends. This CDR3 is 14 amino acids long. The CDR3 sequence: CASSIRRGAGELFF. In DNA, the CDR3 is TGTGCCAGCAGCATCCGAAGGGGTGCCGGGGAGCTGTTTTTT.

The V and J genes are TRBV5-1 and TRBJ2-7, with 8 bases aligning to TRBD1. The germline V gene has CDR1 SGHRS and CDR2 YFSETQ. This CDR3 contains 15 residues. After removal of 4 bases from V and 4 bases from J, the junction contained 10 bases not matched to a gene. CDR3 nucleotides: TGCGCCAGCAGCCTCCAAAGGACAGGGACATACGAGCAGTACTTC. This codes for CASSLQRTGTYEQYF.

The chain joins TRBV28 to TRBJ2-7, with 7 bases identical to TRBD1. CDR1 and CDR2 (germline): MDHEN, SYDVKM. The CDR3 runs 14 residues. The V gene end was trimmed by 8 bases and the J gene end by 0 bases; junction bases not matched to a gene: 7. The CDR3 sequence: CASAGQVSSYEQYF. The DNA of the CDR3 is TGTGCCAGCGCAGGACAGGTGAGCTCCTACGAGCAGTACTTC. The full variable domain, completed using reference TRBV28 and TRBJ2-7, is DVKVTQSSRYLVKRTGEKVFLECVQDMDHENMFWYRQDPGLGLRLIYFSYDVKMKEKGDIPEGYSVSREKKERFSLILESASTNQTSMYLCASAGQVSSYEQYFGPGTRLTVT.

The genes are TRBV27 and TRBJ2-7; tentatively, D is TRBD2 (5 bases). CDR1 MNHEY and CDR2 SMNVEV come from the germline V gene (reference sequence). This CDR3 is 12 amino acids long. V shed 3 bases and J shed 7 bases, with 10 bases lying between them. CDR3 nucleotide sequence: TGTGCCAGCAGTTTTTGGTCGGGAGAGCAGTACTTC. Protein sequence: CASSFWSGEQYF.

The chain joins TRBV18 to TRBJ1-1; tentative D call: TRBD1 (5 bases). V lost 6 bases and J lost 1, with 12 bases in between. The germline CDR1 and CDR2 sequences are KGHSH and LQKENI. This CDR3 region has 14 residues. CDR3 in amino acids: CASSFTTGNTEAFF. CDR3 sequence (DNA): TGTGCCAGCTCGTTCACAACAGGGAACACTGAAGCTTTCTTT.

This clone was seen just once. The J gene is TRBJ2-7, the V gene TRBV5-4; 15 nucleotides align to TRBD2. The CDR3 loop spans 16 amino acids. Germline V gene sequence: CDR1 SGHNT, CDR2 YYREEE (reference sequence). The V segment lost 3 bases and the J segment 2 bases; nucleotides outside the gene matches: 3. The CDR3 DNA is TGTGCCAGCAGCTCTGGGACTAGCGGGAGGACCTACGAGCAGTACTTC. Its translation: CASSSGTSGRTYEQYF.

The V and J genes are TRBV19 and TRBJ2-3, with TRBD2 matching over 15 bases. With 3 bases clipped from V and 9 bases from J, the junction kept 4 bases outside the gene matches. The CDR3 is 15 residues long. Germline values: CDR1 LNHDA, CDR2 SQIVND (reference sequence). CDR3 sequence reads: CASSIQGLAGGTQYF. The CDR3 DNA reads TGTGCCAGTAGTATCCAGGGACTAGCGGGAGGCACGCAGTATTTT.

The CDR3 spells CASSSLDRVAYEQYF. In DNA form, the CDR3 reads TGTGCCAGCAGTTCCCTAGACAGGGTAGCCTACGAGCAGTACTTC. The chain carries TRBV28 and TRBJ2-7; 7 bases are shared with TRBD1. The length of the CDR3 is 15 residues. The germline gives CDR1 MDHEN, CDR2 SYDVKM. After removal of 4 bases from V and 2 bases from J, the junction contained 8 bases not matched to a gene.

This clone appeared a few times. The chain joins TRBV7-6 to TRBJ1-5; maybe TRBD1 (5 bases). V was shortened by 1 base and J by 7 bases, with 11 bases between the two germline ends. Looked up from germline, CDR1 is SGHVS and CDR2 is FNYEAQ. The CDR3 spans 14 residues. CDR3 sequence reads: CASSLVGGGQPQHF. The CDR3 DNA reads TGTGCCAGCAGCTTAGTGGGTGGGGGACAGCCCCAGCATTTT.